Listed here are 31 T cell receptor beta chains from one sample, sequenced in a study of blood T cell repertoires in COVID-19. Profiling relied on immunoSEQ multiplex PCR, and the TCRdb table lists in-frame clones only, not all of them. The table has 200,000 or so clones, 87% seen once. Sample: PBMCs or T cells enriched from blood (not recorded which). These receptor sequences come from a man aged 25 to 45 who had recovered from COVID-19.

To note about this clone: Other DNA sequences in this sample translate to the same CDR3. The V and J genes are TRBV9 and TRBJ2-7; 9 bases match TRBD1. Germline CDR1 reads SGDLS; CDR2 reads YYNGEE. The CDR3 length is 14 residues. V was clipped by 2 bases and J by 2 bases; unmatched bases: 2. The CDR3 loop is CASSVGTGTYEQYF. Written as DNA, the CDR3 is TGTGCCAGCAGCGTCGGGACAGGGACCTACGAGCAGTACTTC.

The genes are TRBV6-5 and TRBJ2-7; D may be TRBD1 (6 bases). Germline assignment: CDR1 MNHEY and CDR2 SVGAGI. Trimming pared 6 bases from V and 6 bases from J, leaving 9 bases between. The CDR3 is made up of 11 amino acids. In nucleotides, the CDR3 is TGTGCCAGCAGCTCAGGGGTCGAGCAGTACTTC. Its translation: CASSSGVEQYF.

The chain combines TRBV7-8 with TRBJ2-1; 9 nucleotides agree with TRBD2. The J segment lost 7 bases and the V segment lost 3 bases, leaving 7 bases of the junction unmatched. Germline values: CDR1 SGHVS, CDR2 FQNEAQ. The CDR3 sequence is 15 residues long. This chain's CDR3 is CASSFDAGGQNEQFF. The CDR3 DNA is TGTGCCAGCAGCTTCGACGCGGGGGGGCAGAATGAGCAGTTCTTC.

The rearrangement uses TRBV14 and TRBJ1-1; no clear D gene. Trimming removed 5 bases at V and 3 bases at J, with 13 bases between. Germline V gene data show CDR1 as SGHDN and CDR2 as FVKESK. This CDR3 is built from 14 residues. The CDR3 sequence is CASSSPGWDTEAFF. The CDR3 DNA reads as TGTGCCAGCAGCTCCCCGGGTTGGGACACTGAAGCTTTCTTT.

The chain carries TRBV5-1 and TRBJ1-2; 8 nucleotides match TRBD1. Trimming at V came to 0 bases and at J to 8 bases, leaving 9 bases not matched to a gene. CDR1 is SGHRS, CDR2 YFSETQ, per germline. This CDR3 has 15 residues. For the CDR3, the DNA is TGCGCCAGCAGCTTGGACCCGGGACAGGTACGAGGCTACACCTTC. It yields the protein CASSLDPGQVRGYTF. Drawing the rest from reference TRBV5-1 and TRBJ1-2, the complete variable domain is KAGVTQTPRYLIKTRGQQVTLSCSPISGHRSVSWYQQTPGQGLQFLFEYFSETQRNKGNFPGRFSGRQFSNSRSEMNVSTLELGDSALYLCASSLDPGQVRGYTFGSGTRLTVV.

J is TRBJ1-1 and V is TRBV30, with 8 bases identical to TRBD1. The germline CDR1 and CDR2 sequences are GTSNPN and SVGIG (reference sequence). Unmatched junction bases numbered 10, after V lost 3 bases and J lost 4 bases. The CDR3 is made up of 15 amino acids. In nucleotides, the CDR3 is TGTGCCTGGAGGGAAACCGGGACAGGACGCACTGAAGCTTTCTTT. Its protein is CAWRETGTGRTEAFF.

This clone was seen a handful of times. The V and J genes are TRBV7-9 and TRBJ2-7; D ambiguous. Trimming stripped 4 bases from V and 5 bases from J, with 6 bases between. In germline, CDR1 is SEHNR, CDR2 FQNEAQ (reference sequence). The CDR3 length is 11 residues. The CDR3 coding sequence is TGTGCCAGCAGCTCTATCCACGAGCAGTACTTC. Protein sequence: CASSSIHEQYF.

The V call is TRBV30, the J call TRBJ2-3; D might be TRBD2 (7 bases). The CDR3 loop spans 15 amino acids. Germline V lookup: CDR1 GTSNPN, CDR2 SVGIG (reference sequence). V was shortened by 3 bases and J by 6 bases, with 19 bases between the two germline ends. CDR3 DNA sequence: TGTGCCTGGAGCGCGTCGGGGGGCCGTAGCGATACGCAGTATTTT. Translation gives CAWSASGGRSDTQYF.

This sequence joins TRBV6-5 and TRBJ1-1, with D unclear. Germline lookup yields CDR1 MNHEY and CDR2 SVGAGI. The V and J ends lost 8 bases and 7 bases respectively, with 17 bases between them. The CDR3 has 13 amino acids. The CDR3 DNA reads as TGTGCCAGCGTAGGAGCCAGCCCCTTTGAAGCTTTCTTT. Translating gives CASVGASPFEAFF.

The chain recombines TRBV10-3 with TRBJ2-1; 7 bases line up with TRBD1. The CDR3 sequence is 15 residues long. J was trimmed by 4 bases and V by 6 bases; bases with no gene match: 9. CDR1 ENHRY and CDR2 SYGVKD come from the germline V gene. CDR3 DNA sequence: TGTGCCATCAGGAGAGAGGGGGCGAGGTACAATGAGCAGTTCTTC. It is translated as CAIRREGARYNEQFF.

This chain uses TRBV7-9 with TRBJ2-7; tentative D call: TRBD1 (5 bases). The V gene's germline CDR1 is SEHNR and CDR2 FQNEAQ (reference sequence). V was shortened by 5 bases and J by 7 bases, with 12 bases between the two germline ends. The length of the CDR3 is 12 residues. The CDR3 here is CASSGALEEQYF. The CDR3 bases are TGTGCCAGCAGCGGGGCATTGGAGGAGCAGTACTTC.

This clone was seen a single time. The V gene is TRBV19, the J gene TRBJ1-4, with D unresolved. Germline V gene data show CDR1 as LNHDA and CDR2 as SQIVND (reference sequence). The ends were cut back, 3 bases at V and 0 bases at J, with 11 bases in the middle. This CDR3 is built from 16 residues. DNA for the CDR3: TGTGCCAGTAGTATCCCCAGTGTTGCAACTAATGAAAAACTGTTTTTT. As protein: CASSIPSVATNEKLFF.

V gene TRBV6-2 or TRBV6-3 combines with J gene TRBJ1-2; D may be TRBD1 (6 bases). The CDR3 totals 14 residues. Trimming shortened V by 2 bases and J by 5 bases, and 12 bases separated the two germline ends. Germline V gene lookup returns CDR1 MNHEY and CDR2 SVGEGT. In nucleotides, the CDR3 is TGTGCCAGCAGTTACGGACAGAGAGGATATGGCTACACCTTC. Amino acids: CASSYGQRGYGYTF.

The chain couples TRBV3-1 (or the pseudogene TRBV3-2) to TRBJ1-6; tentatively, D is TRBD1 (6 bases). CDR1 and CDR2 from the germline V gene are LGHDT and YNNKEL (reference sequence). The CDR3 is 15 amino acids. V was cut by 2 bases and J by 8 bases, with 13 bases left in between. The CDR3 sequence is CASSQKSGGYSPLHF. The DNA of the CDR3 is TGTGCCAGCAGCCAAAAGAGTGGGGGCTATTCACCCCTCCACTTT.

Remarks on this clone: The sample holds other DNA sequences that translate to the same CDR3. The chain has TRBV18 and TRBJ2-7; a possible D gene is TRBD2 (5 bases). The V gene lost 0 bases and the J gene lost 0 bases, with 6 bases spanning the gap. The CDR3 is 14 residues long. Germline V gene sequence: CDR1 KGHSH, CDR2 LQKENI. The CDR3: CASSPPGSSYEQYF. In DNA form, the CDR3 reads TGTGCCAGCTCACCACCTGGGAGCTCCTACGAGCAGTACTTC.

This chain uses TRBV4-3 with TRBJ1-3, with D possibly being TRBD1 (6 bases). Looked up from germline, CDR1 is LGHNA and CDR2 is YSLEER. Trimming shortened V by 1 base and J by 3 bases, and 13 bases separated the two germline ends. This CDR3 has 16 residues. CDR3 DNA sequence: TGCGCCAGCAGCCAAGGGACCGGGACATTTGGAAACACCATATATTTT. Translated: CASSQGTGTFGNTIYF.

Written as DNA, the CDR3 is TGCGCCAGCAGCTCGAAACAGGGGGCGAACCCCAGCTCCTACGAGCAGTACTTC. It is translated as CASSSKQGANPSSYEQYF. V gene TRBV5-1 combines with J gene TRBJ2-7; 9 bases match TRBD1. V was pared by 3 bases and J by 0 bases, with 13 bases of the junction left unmatched. The CDR3 runs 18 residues. From germline, CDR1 is SGHRS and CDR2 YFSETQ.

A note on this clone: The same CDR3 can be traced to other DNA sequences in this sample. The chain employs TRBV6-5 and TRBJ2-7, with 9 nucleotides matching TRBD1. The CDR3 is 15 residues long. The V and J ends lost 0 bases and 2 bases, in that order; junction bases with no gene match: 2. CDR1 and CDR2 from the germline V gene are MNHEY and SVGAGI. The CDR3, as DNA: TGTGCCAGCAGTTACTCGACAGGGGGTACCTACGAGCAGTACTTC. It is translated as CASSYSTGGTYEQYF.

V usage is TRBV5-6 and J usage is TRBJ1-5; D gene ambiguous. V lost 2 bases and J lost 0, with 12 bases in between. CDR1 and CDR2 (germline): SGHDT, YYEEEE. The CDR3 totals 16 residues. CDR3 bases: TGTGCCAGCAGCTTCGAACGGGGTTATAGCAATCAGCCCCAGCATTTT. As protein: CASSFERGYSNQPQHF.

The J gene is TRBJ1-2, the V gene TRBV4-3; TRBD1 aligns across 12 bases. Germline assignment: CDR1 LGHNA and CDR2 YSLEER. This CDR3 is 14 amino acids long. The junction had 4 bases not matched to a gene; V was cut back by 4 bases and J by 7 bases. CDR3 sequence (DNA): TGCGCCAGCAGCCGGGGACAGGGGGCCGGTGGCTACACCTTC. Translated: CASSRGQGAGGYTF.

V usage is TRBV7-9 and J usage is TRBJ2-3; TRBD1 matches at 8 bases. The CDR3 runs to 15 residues. After removal of 4 bases from V and 6 bases from J, the junction contained 9 bases not matched to a gene. Germline CDR1 is SEHNR and CDR2 is FQNEAQ (reference sequence). CDR3 coding DNA: TGTGCCAGCAGCTCACTGACAGGGGCCGGCGATACGCAGTATTTT. The encoded protein is CASSSLTGAGDTQYF.

V usage is TRBV4-3 and J usage is TRBJ1-3; TRBD1 might be the D (6 bases). From germline, CDR1 is LGHNA and CDR2 YSLEER. The germline V and J ends were trimmed by 0 bases and 2 bases, with 8 bases remaining between them. There are 15 residues in the CDR3. Here the CDR3 DNA reads TGCGCCAGCAGCCAAGACGGGGGGCCTGGAAACACCATATATTTT. It encodes CASSQDGGPGNTIYF.

J is TRBJ1-2 and V is TRBV3-1 (or the pseudogene TRBV3-2); D not certain. V was shortened by 2 bases and J by 4 bases, with 14 bases between the two germline ends. The CDR3 spans 15 residues. Germline V lookup: CDR1 LGHDT, CDR2 YNNKEL (reference sequence). CDR3 residues: CASSQNLSPSYGYTF. CDR3 in DNA: TGTGCCAGCAGCCAAAACCTATCTCCTAGCTATGGCTACACCTTC.

About this clone itself: Its ends do not fully match the called genes, so a read error is possible. J is TRBJ2-7 and V is TRBV19; 9 nucleotides agree with TRBD1. The CDR3 runs 16 residues. Germline assignment: CDR1 LNHDA and CDR2 SQIVND (reference sequence). CDR3 DNA sequence: TGTGCCAGTAGTGTAGATACCGGGACAGGGTACCACGAGCAGTACTTC. This sequence encodes CASSVDTGTGYHEQYF.

The J gene is TRBJ2-7, the V gene TRBV7-2, with D tentatively TRBD2 (7 bases). Germline CDR1 is SGHTA and CDR2 is FQGNSA. CDR3 length equals 19 residues. The V and J ends lost 6 bases and 1 base respectively, with 28 bases between them. The DNA of the CDR3 is TGTGCCAGCAGGGGTCGACGGGGAGGGGGAGCAAGGTCTTCCTACGAGCAGTACTTC. Translating it yields CASRGRRGGGARSSYEQYF.

The CDR3 bases are TGCGCCAGCAGCTTATCAGACCGTGAGGACATTCAGTACTTC. Translating it yields CASSLSDREDIQYF. This chain joins TRBV5-1 and TRBJ2-4, with D uncertain. Germline V CDR1 and CDR2: SGHRS, YFSETQ. The CDR3 spans 14 residues. V lost 2 bases and J lost 8, with 14 bases in between.

J is TRBJ1-6 and V is TRBV12-3 or TRBV12-4; D might be TRBD1 (5 bases). The ends were cut back, 5 bases at V and 9 bases at J, with 8 bases in the middle. There are 12 residues in the CDR3. CDR3 amino acids: CASSIRGSPLHF. The CDR3 DNA is TGTGCCAGCAGTATTAGGGGTTCACCCCTCCACTTT.

The V and J genes are TRBV5-4 and TRBJ2-2; TRBD1 is a possible D gene (7 bases). This CDR3 is built from 17 residues. Trimming left V 0 bases short and J 4 bases short, with 16 bases between. Germline values: CDR1 SGHNT, CDR2 YYREEE (reference sequence). Written as DNA, the CDR3 is TGTGCCAGCAGCTTGGGTCTGGCCCAGGGGGGCACCGGGGAGCTGTTTTTT. It translates to CASSLGLAQGGTGELFF.

V and J are TRBV30 and TRBJ2-1; 7 nucleotides line up with TRBD2. CDR1 is GTSNPN and CDR2 is SVGIG in the germline V gene (reference sequence). CDR3 length: 13 amino acids. V dropped 2 bases and J dropped 8; count of bases not matched to a gene: 6. The DNA of the CDR3 is TGTGCCTGGAGTAAGTGGGGGGGGTATGAGCAGTTCTTC. This codes for CAWSKWGGYEQFF.

This sequence joins TRBV30 and TRBJ1-2, with 7 positions matching TRBD1. The CDR3 contains 14 residues. J gave up 7 bases and V 5 bases, and 13 bases lay outside the gene matches. From germline, CDR1 is GTSNPN and CDR2 SVGIG (reference sequence). This CDR3 reads CAWVRQGLVAGYTF. In DNA, the CDR3 is TGTGCCTGGGTTAGACAGGGATTAGTTGCTGGCTACACCTTC. Combining the CDR3 with reference TRBV30 and TRBJ1-2 gives the whole variable domain SQTIHQWPATLVQPVGSPLSLECTVEGTSNPNLYWYRQAAGRGLQLLFYSVGIGQISSEVPQNLSASRPQDRQFILSSKKLLLSDSGFYLCAWVRQGLVAGYTFGSGTRLTVV.

The rearrangement joins TRBV15 to TRBJ2-1, with TRBD2 as a possible D gene (6 bases). The V end was cut by 3 bases, the J end by 1 base, with 16 bases between. CDR3 size: 17 residues. Germline V gene lookup returns CDR1 LNHNV and CDR2 YYDKDF (reference sequence). In DNA form, the CDR3 reads TGTGCCACCAGCAGCCCCCACCTAGCGAAGTCCTACAATGAGCAGTTCTTC. It encodes CATSSPHLAKSYNEQFF.